The clone carrying this TCR beta chain has a handful of counts. Different DNA sequences within this sample yield the same CDR3. CDR3 size: 14 residues. Germline V gives CDR1 SGHTA, CDR2 FQGNSA. Deletions cut 5 bases from V and 4 bases from J, with 12 bases between. These data come from a study of shared clonotypes between healthy human individuals. The method was immunoSEQ multiplex PCR; TCRdb's version includes in-frame clones alone and lacks a portion of them. Of about 670,000 clones listed, about 78% are singletons. The sample comprised memory CD4+ T cells sorted from blood. As to subset: CD45RA-negative fraction. The sequence was collected from a woman aged 25 to 45 in good health. The chain carries TRBV7-2 and TRBJ2-1, with D uncertain. In DNA, the CDR3 is TGTGCCAGCAGCCTCGGGTCGATTTACAATGAGCAGTTCTTC. Encoded protein: CASSLGSIYNEQFF.